A selection of T cell receptor beta chains follows, all from one sample in a study of OX40 agonist ivuxolimab in advanced cancers. Clones were sequenced by immunoSEQ multiplex PCR, and TCRdb holds only the in-frame ones, with some missing. Found here are tens of thousands of clones, approximately 90% of them singletons; the top ten hold roughly 15%. The starting material was CD4+ or CD8+ T cells sorted from blood, obtained in a trial of the OX40 agonist ivuxolimab. The receptors come from an adult with an advanced solid tumor such as melanoma, head and neck, liver or kidney cancer. Each CDR3 is given without its conserved first and last residue. Clone size, where shown, is once, few, many, or a class for clones that have expanded.

v_gene,abundance,CDR3aa
TRBV15,NA,ATSNRLAGVRVEQF
TRBV27,once,ASSLWAPPSGSIVNEQF
TRBV28,NA,ASRTQGGNTEAF
TRBV11-3,NA,ASSLGLAGGPSTGELF
TRBV28,NA,ASSLQTSGRQF
TRBV4-3,NA,ASSQERQGIGEQY
TRBV28,NA,ASSLPGTSGRWGDRDTQY
TRBV5-4,NA,ASSLEPYEQY
TRBV27,NA,ASSALSGGFYEQY
TRBV5-4,NA,ASSLGGGEQY
TRBV28,NA,ASSFGPKQGWTEAF
TRBV5-1,NA,ASSWTTDTQY
TRBV11-2,NA,ASSLIDTGELF
TRBV19,NA,ATPIRGISADTQY
TRBV6-5,NA,ASSYQADGNEKLF
TRBV10-2,NA,ASSEDGDEQF
TRBV9,NA,ASSLTADNYGYT
TRBV27,NA,ASSSSSYEQY
TRBV7-6,few,ASTTSGYDRTDTQY
TRBV5-1,NA,ASSLEAEGLYNEQF
TRBV7-8,once,ASSLVPGNTEAF
TRBV7-9,NA,ASSLDWDYQPQH
TRBV6-5,NA,ASRGDEQY
TRBV9,NA,ASSVGDSSSYNEQF
TRBV5-4,NA,ASSSSDSTYEQY
TRBV9,NA,ASSVYGVWDTEAF
TRBV25-1,NA,ASSELSNSPYEQY
TRBV27,NA,ASSLLPGLSSYEQY
TRBV11-2,NA,ASTRGPNYEQY
TRBV2,NA,ASSEASVAQEETQY
TRBV28,NA,ASSLKGTGVEKLF
TRBV7-6,NA,ASSATDTQY
TRBV19,NA,ASSIGVGGGPYNEQF
TRBV5-5,NA,ASSIPPVGYQETQY
TRBV6-6,NA,ASSYPGGGNQPQH
TRBV27,NA,ASSLWGDRGRAGELF
TRBV7-9,NA,ASSLEDEQF
TRBV13,NA,ASSPGLADSYEQY
TRBV6-6,NA,ASSSGGFTGNTIY
TRBV5-6,NA,ASSLRGETQY
TRBV2,NA,ASSLDKVSYEQY
TRBV7-3,NA,ASSADRAYGYT
TRBV6-5,NA,VSSPPGLPPYEQY
TRBV5-6,NA,ASSPLGGQGNEKLF
TRBV27,NA,ASSFPFGTGELF
TRBV7-9,NA,ASTRRIAGVREQY
TRBV7-3,NA,ASSSGTSGSGELF
TRBV6-6,NA,ASSSGRYYEQY
TRBV5-8,NA,ASSFPKREFYEQY